This passage covers 10 T cell receptor beta chains from one sample sequenced in a study of a mutant IDH1 vaccine in newly diagnosed glioma. TCRdb's table, derived via immunoSEQ multiplex PCR, lists solely in-frame clones and lacks some. The profile covers 25,000 to 35,000 clones, with over 80% appearing a single time and approximately 7.6% taken by the ten largest. Antigen specificity for these receptors is unknown. Time point: week 23, last vaccination. Doses of 300 ug of mutant IDH1 20-mer peptide were given with topical imiquimod. Sequencing was performed on PBMCs, taken from a glioma patient whose treatment included an IDH1 peptide vaccine. The receptors come from a woman aged 18-29 years with glioma.

The chain is built from TRBV2 and TRBJ2-5, with unresolved D. Germline V gives CDR1 SNHLY, CDR2 FYNNEI. This CDR3 contains 16 residues. The V end was cut by 5 bases, the J end by 4 bases, with 20 bases between. CDR3 region: CASSPSMALAGETQYF. The CDR3 region has the DNA TGTGCCAGCAGTCCTTCGATGGCACTCGCAGGAGAGACCCAGTACTTC.

This chain links TRBV29-1 with TRBJ2-5; D may be TRBD1 (6 bases). Trimming removed 3 bases from V and 5 bases from J, with 13 bases in between. CDR1 and CDR2 (germline): SQVTM, ANQGSEA. This CDR3 comprises 13 residues. The CDR3: CSVEWTDWETQYF. The CDR3 bases are TGCAGCGTTGAGTGGACAGACTGGGAGACCCAGTACTTC.

The chain has TRBV28 and TRBJ2-3; possibly TRBD2 for D (7 bases). Germline V gene lookup returns CDR1 MDHEN and CDR2 SYDVKM. This CDR3 has 15 amino acids. Trimming shortened V by 7 bases and J by 2 bases, and 16 bases separated the two germline ends. This CDR3 is CASIPRGAYTDTQYF. The CDR3 DNA follows: TGTGCCAGCATCCCTCGGGGGGCATACACAGATACGCAGTATTTT.

The gene calls are TRBV6-1 and TRBJ1-6, with 7 positions matching TRBD1. The germline V gene has CDR1 MNHNS and CDR2 SASEGT. This CDR3 spans 14 amino acids. After removal of 2 bases from V and 10 bases from J, the junction contained 5 bases not matched to a gene. Written as DNA, the CDR3 is TGTGCCAGCAGTGAATACAGGGGCGAATCACCCCTCCACTTT. Amino acid sequence: CASSEYRGESPLHF.

This clone was observed once. This rearrangement joins TRBV4-2 to TRBJ1-2; D uncertain. The V gene lost 4 bases and the J gene lost 7 bases, with 7 bases spanning the gap. The CDR3 has 11 residues. Germline V lookup: CDR1 LGHNA, CDR2 YNFKEQ. The CDR3 spells CASSRGSGYTF. The CDR3 nucleotides read TGTGCCAGCAGCCGAGGCTCTGGCTACACCTTC.

The chain joins TRBV2 to TRBJ1-4; D is ambiguous. CDR3 length: 15 amino acids. Germline V CDR1 and CDR2: SNHLY, FYNNEI. V was trimmed by 6 bases and J by 11 bases, leaving 22 bases between them. CDR3 sequence reads: CASSAPVTELRKLFF. The DNA of the CDR3 is TGTGCCAGCAGCGCCCCGGTAACCGAACTGCGGAAACTGTTTTTT.

The chain combines TRBV18 with TRBJ2-7, with 8 bases identical to TRBD2. The CDR3 consists of 15 residues. J was trimmed by 5 bases and V by 3 bases; bases with no gene match: 9. Germline CDR1 KGHSH, CDR2 LQKENI. The CDR3 DNA is TGTGCCAGCTCACCCCCGGGACTAGGCGTCCACGAGCAGTACTTC. Translating it yields CASSPPGLGVHEQYF.

The V call is TRBV7-2, the J call TRBJ1-1; 7 bases are a match to TRBD1. CDR1 is SGHTA and CDR2 is FQGNSA in the germline V gene. This CDR3 has 14 amino acids. The trim removed 8 bases at V and 3 bases at J, leaving 9 bases unmatched. The CDR3 sequence is CASYDRAGYTEAFF. As DNA, the CDR3 is TGTGCCAGCTACGACAGGGCGGGATACACTGAAGCTTTCTTT.

The chain couples TRBV7-2 to TRBJ1-1, with TRBD1 identical over 7 bases. This CDR3 comprises 14 residues. J was trimmed by 4 bases and V by 5 bases; bases with no gene match: 7. Germline loops: CDR1 SGHTA, CDR2 FQGNSA. The DNA for the CDR3 is TGTGCCAGCAGCGCACAGGGGAGGGGCACTGAAGCTTTCTTT. Amino acids: CASSAQGRGTEAFF.

This chain uses TRBV19 with TRBJ1-5; D is possibly TRBD1 (6 bases). This CDR3 comprises 15 residues. Germline CDR1 is LNHDA and CDR2 is SQIVND (reference sequence). The CDR3 spells CGGGSIRIDNQPQHF. The CDR3 DNA reads TGTGGCGGGGGCTCCATCCGAATTGACAATCAGCCCCAGCATTTT.